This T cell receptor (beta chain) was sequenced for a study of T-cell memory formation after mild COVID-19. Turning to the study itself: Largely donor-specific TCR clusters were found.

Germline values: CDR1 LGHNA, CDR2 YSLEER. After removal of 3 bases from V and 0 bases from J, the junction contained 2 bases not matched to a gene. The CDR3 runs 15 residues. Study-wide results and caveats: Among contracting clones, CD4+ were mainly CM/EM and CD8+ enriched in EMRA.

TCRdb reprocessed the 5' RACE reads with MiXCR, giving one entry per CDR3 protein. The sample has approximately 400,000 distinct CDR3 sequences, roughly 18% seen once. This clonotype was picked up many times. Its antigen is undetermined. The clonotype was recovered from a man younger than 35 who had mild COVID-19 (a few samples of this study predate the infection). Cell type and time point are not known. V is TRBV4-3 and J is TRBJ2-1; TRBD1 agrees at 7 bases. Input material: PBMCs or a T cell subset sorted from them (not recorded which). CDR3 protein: CASSQGQSSYNEQFF. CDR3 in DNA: TGCGCCAGCAGCCAGGGACAGAGCTCCTACAATGAGCAGTTCTTC.